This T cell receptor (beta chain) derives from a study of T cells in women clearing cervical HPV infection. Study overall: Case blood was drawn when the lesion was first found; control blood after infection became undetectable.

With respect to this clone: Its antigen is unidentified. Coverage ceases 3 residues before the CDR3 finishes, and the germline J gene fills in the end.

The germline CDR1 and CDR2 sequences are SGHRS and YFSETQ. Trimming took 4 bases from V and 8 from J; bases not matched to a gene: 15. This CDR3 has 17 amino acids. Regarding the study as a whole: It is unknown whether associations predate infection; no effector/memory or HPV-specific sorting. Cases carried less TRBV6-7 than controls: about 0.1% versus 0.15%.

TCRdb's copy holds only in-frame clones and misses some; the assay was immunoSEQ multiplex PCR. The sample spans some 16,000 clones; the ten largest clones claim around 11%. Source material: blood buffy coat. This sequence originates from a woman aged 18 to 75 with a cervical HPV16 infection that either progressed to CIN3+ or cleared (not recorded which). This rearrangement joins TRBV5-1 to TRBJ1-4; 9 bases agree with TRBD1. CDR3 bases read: TGCGCCAGCAGCGGGGGACAGGGCATAGTGTTACAGGAAAAA. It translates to CASSGGQGIVLQEK. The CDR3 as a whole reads CASSGGQGIVLQEKLFF.